The clone carrying this TCR beta chain was counted at least ten times. What it binds is unknown. In TCRdb, the multiplex PCR reads were re-called with MiXCR into one record per CDR3 protein. The sample includes 140,000 or so distinct CDR3 sequences, 30% to 35% of them seen just once. The sample belongs to a study of breast tumors, draining lymph nodes, adjacent tissues. Whole-study results and caveats: Tumor repertoires ranked between lymph nodes and nontumor tissue in diversity, with V and J gene preferences.

The CDR3 runs to 15 residues. With 5 bases clipped from V and 5 bases from J, the junction kept 9 bases outside the gene matches. Samples came from axillary lymph nodes draining the breast cancer. What was sequenced was axillary lymph node tissue. The receptor was derived from a female donor with breast cancer. Some clones in this sample may be carry-over from other donors' samples. The chain uses TRBV12-3 or TRBV12-4 and TRBJ1-2; 9 bases are a match to TRBD1. CDR3 sequence reads: CASSTYDRGVYGYTF. The CDR3 DNA sequence: TGTGCCAGCAGTACCTACGACAGGGGGGTGTATGGCTACACCTTC.